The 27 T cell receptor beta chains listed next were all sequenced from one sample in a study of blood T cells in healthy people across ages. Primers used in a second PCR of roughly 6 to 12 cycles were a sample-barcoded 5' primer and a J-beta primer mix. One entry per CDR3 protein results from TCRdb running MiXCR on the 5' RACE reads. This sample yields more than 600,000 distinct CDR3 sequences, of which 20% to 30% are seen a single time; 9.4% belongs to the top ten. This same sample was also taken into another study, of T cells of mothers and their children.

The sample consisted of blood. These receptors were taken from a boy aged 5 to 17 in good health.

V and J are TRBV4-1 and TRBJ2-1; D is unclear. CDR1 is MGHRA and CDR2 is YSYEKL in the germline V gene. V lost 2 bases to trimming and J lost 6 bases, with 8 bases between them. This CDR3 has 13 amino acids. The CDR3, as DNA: TGCGCCAGCAGCCAACTAGTTGGCAATGAGCAGTTCTTC. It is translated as CASSQLVGNEQFF.

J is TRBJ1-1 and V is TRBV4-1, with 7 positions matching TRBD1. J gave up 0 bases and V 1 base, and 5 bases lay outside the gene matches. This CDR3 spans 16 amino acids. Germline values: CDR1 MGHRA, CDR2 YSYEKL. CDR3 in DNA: TGCGCCAGCAGCCAAGGGACAGGAATCATGAACACTGAAGCTTTCTTT. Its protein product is CASSQGTGIMNTEAFF.

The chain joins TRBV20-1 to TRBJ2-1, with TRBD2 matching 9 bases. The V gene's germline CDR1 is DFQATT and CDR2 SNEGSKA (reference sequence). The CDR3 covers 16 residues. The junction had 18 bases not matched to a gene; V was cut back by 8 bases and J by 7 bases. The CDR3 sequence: CSIPGVAGASWNEQFF. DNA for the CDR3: TGCAGTATTCCCGGGGTAGCGGGGGCCAGTTGGAATGAGCAGTTCTTC.

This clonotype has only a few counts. Here the CDR3 reads CASTSGGYEQYF. CDR3 in DNA: TGTGCCAGCACTTCGGGGGGCTACGAGCAGTACTTC. The chain uses TRBV6-2 or TRBV6-3 and TRBJ2-1; 7 bases map to TRBD2. The end of the DNA is better explained by TRBJ2-7, so the J call may be wrong. In germline, CDR1 is MNHEY, CDR2 SVGEGT. CDR3 length: 12 residues.

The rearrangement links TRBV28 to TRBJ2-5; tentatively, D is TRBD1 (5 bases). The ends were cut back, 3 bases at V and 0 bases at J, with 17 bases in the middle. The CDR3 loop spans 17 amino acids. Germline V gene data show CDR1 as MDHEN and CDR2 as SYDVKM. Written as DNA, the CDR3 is TGTGCCAGCAGTTTCCCTCAGGGCAGGTCGTACCAAGAGACCCAGTACTTC. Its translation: CASSFPQGRSYQETQYF.

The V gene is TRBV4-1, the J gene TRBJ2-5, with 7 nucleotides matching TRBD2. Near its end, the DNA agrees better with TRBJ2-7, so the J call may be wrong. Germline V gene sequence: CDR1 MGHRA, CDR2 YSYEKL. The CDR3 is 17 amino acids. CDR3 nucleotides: TGCGCCAGCAGCCACGGTTTGAGCGGGGTCCCCTCCTACGAGCAGTACTTC. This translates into CASSHGLSGVPSYEQYF.

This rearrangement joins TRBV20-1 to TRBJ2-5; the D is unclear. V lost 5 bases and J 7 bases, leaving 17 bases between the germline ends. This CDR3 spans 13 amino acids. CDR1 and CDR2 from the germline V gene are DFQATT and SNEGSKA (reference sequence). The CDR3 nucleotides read TGCAGTGCTCCTTCCGGGCCGTCGGTGACCCAGTACTTC. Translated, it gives CSAPSGPSVTQYF.

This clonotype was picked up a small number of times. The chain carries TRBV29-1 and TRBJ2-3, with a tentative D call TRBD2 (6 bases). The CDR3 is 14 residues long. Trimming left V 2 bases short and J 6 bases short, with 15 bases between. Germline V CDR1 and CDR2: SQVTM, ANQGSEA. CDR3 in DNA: TGCAGCGTTGAACGGACTACCCCCTCTGATACGCAGTATTTT. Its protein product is CSVERTTPSDTQYF.

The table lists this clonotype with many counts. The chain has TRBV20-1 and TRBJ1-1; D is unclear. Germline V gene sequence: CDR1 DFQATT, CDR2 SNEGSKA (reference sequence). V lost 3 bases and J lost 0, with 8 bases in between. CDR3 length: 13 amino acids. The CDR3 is CSASGQMNTEAFF. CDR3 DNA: TGCAGTGCTAGTGGGCAGATGAACACTGAAGCTTTCTTT.

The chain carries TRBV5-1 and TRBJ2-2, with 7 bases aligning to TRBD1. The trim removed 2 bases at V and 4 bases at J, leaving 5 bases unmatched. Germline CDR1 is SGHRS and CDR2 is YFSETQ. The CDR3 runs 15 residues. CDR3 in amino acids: CASSFETGRTGELFF. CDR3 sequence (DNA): TGCGCCAGCAGCTTTGAGACAGGGCGCACCGGGGAGCTGTTTTTT.

CDR3 bases: TGCGCCAGCAGCTTGGGTTATCAGCTGACTCGCACAGATACGCAGTATTTT. It is translated as CASSLGYQLTRTDTQYF. The rearrangement links TRBV5-1 to TRBJ2-3; D remains ambiguous. The CDR3 loop spans 17 amino acids. Trimming pared 0 bases from V and 1 base from J, leaving 15 bases between. Germline loops: CDR1 SGHRS, CDR2 YFSETQ. The whole variable domain, remainder taken from reference TRBV5-1 and TRBJ2-3, is KAGVTQTPRYLIKTRGQQVTLSCSPISGHRSVSWYQQTPGQGLQFLFEYFSETQRNKGNFPGRFSGRQFSNSRSEMNVSTLELGDSALYLCASSLGYQLTRTDTQYFGPGTRLTVL.

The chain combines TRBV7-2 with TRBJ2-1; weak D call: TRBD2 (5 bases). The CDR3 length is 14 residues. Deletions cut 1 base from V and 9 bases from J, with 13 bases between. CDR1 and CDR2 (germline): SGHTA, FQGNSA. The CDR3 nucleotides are TGTGCCAGCAGCTTAGGGGATCCTCGGGGTGAGCAGTTCTTC. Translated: CASSLGDPRGEQFF.

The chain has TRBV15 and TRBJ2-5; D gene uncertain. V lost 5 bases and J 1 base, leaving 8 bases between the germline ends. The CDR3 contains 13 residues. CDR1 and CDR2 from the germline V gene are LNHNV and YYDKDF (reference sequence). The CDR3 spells CATSGRIQETQYF. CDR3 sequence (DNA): TGTGCCACCAGCGGGCGGATCCAAGAGACCCAGTACTTC.

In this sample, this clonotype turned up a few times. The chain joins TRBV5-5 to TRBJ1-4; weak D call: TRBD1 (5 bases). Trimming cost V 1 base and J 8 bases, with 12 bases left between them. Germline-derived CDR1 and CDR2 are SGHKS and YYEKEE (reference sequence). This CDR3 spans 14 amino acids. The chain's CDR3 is CASSLLGVGEKLFF. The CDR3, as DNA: TGTGCCAGCAGCTTGTTAGGGGTAGGGGAAAAACTGTTTTTT.

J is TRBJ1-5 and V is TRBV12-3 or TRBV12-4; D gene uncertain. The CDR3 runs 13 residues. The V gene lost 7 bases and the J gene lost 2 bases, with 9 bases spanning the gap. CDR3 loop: CASTAEGNQPQHF. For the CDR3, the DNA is TGTGCCAGCACCGCAGAGGGCAATCAGCCCCAGCATTTT.

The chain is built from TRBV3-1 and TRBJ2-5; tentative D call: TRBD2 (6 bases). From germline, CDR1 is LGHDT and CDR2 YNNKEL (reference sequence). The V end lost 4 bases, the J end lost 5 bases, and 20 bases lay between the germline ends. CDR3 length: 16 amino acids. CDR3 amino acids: CASSRLEGLIEETQYF. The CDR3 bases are TGTGCCAGCAGCCGACTAGAGGGCCTGATAGAGGAGACCCAGTACTTC.

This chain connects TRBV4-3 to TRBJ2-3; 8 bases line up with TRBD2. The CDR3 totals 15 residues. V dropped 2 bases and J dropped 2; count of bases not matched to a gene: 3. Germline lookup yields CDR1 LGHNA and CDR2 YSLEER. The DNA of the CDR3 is TGCGCCAGCAGCCAACAGCGGGGGAACACAGATACGCAGTATTTT. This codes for CASSQQRGNTDTQYF.

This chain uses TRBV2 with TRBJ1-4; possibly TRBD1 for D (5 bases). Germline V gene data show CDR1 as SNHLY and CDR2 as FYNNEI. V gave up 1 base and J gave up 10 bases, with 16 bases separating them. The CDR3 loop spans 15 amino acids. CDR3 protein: CASSEEGTPLPKLFF. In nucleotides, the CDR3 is TGTGCCAGCAGTGAAGAGGGGACTCCGCTTCCAAAACTGTTTTTT.

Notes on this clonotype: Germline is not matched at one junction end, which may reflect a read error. In nucleotides, the CDR3 is TGCAGTGCTTCCCGAGGACTAGCGGGGACGCAAGAAACCCAGTACTTC. Translated, it gives CSASRGLAGTQETQYF. V and J are TRBV20-1 and TRBJ2-5; 12 bases are a match to TRBD2. This CDR3 has 16 amino acids. The germline V gene has CDR1 DFQATT and CDR2 SNEGSKA (reference sequence).

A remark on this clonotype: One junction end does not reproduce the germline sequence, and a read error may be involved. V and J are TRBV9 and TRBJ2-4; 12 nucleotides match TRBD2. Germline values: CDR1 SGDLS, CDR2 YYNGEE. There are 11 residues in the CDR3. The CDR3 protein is CASSVELAGGF. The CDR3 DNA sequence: TGTGCCAGCAGCGTAGAACTAGCGGGGGGTTTT.

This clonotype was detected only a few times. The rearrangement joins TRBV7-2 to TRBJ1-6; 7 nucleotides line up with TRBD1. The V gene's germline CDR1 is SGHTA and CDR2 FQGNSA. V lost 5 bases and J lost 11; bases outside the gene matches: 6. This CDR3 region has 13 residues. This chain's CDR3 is CASSHSTGPPLHF. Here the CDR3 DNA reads TGTGCCAGCAGCCATTCGACAGGGCCACCCCTCCACTTT.

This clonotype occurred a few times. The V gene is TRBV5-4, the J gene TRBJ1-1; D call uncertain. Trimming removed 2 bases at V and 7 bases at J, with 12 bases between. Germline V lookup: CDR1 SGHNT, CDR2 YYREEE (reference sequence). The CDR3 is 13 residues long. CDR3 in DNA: TGTGCCAGCAGCTTATTCGGGAGCCTTGAAGCTTTCTTT. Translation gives CASSLFGSLEAFF. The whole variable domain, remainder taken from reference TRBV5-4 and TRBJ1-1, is ETGVTQSPTHLIKTRGQQVTLRCSSQSGHNTVSWYQQALGQGPQFIFQYYREEENGRGNFPPRFSGLQFPNYSSELNVNALELDDSALYLCASSLFGSLEAFFGQGTRLTVV.

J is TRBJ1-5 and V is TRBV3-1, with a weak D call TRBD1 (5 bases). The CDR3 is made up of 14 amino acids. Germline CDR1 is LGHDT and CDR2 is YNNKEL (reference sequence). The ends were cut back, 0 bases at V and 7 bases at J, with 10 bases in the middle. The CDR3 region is CASSQDSGEQPQHF. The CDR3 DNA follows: TGTGCCAGCAGCCAAGATTCGGGGGAACAGCCCCAGCATTTT.

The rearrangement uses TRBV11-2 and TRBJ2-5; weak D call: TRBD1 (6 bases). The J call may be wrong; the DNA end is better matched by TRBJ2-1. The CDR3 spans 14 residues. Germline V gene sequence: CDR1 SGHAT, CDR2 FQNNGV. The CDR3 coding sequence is TGTGCCAGCAGCCCTTGGGACAAAGGCAATGAGCAGTTCTTC. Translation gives CASSPWDKGNEQFF.

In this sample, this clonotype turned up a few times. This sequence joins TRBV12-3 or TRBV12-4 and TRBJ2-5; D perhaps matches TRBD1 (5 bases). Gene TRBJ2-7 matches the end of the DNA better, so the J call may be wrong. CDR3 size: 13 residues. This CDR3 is CASRSTAKYEQYF. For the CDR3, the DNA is TGTGCCAGCAGGTCGACAGCTAAATACGAGCAGTACTTC.

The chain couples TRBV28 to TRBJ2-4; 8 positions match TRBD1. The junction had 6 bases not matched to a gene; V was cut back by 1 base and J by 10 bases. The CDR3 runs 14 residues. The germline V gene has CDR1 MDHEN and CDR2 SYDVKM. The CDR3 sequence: CASSLSGQGRIQYF. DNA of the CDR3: TGTGCCAGCAGTTTATCCGGACAGGGCCGAATTCAGTACTTC.

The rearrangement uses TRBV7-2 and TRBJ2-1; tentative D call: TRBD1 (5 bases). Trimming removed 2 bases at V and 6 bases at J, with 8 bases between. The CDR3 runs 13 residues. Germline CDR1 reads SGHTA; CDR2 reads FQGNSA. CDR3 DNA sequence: TGTGCCAGCAGCTTACAGGGCGGCAATGAGCAGTTCTTC. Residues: CASSLQGGNEQFF.